These 13 T cell receptor beta chains share one sample of origin, sequenced in a study of cytomegalovirus exposure and HLA in healthy donors (dated by TCRdb to between 2016 and 2019). Receptor amplification or capture employed the immunoSEQ multiplex PCR assay. A mixture of 60 forward primers for TCR Vbeta segments and 13 reverse primers for TCR Jbeta segments was used in the multiplex PCR. The immuneACCESS repertoire file appears here via TCRdb, limited to in-frame rearrangements. These files lack a portion of the clones; in checked studies, under half of the deficit traces to unresolved V genes, and the cause of the others is not known. For this sample there are 100,000 to 150,000 clones; around 71% appear just once. The leading ten clones occupy about 3% of the sample. Sequenced sample: PBMCs. The receptors stem from an older woman in good health and CMV-seropositive.

The chain carries TRBV6-5 and TRBJ1-1; TRBD1 matches at 7 bases. There are 13 residues in the CDR3. The germline V gene encodes CDR1 MNHEY and CDR2 SVGAGI. The V gene end was trimmed by 6 bases and the J gene end by 0 bases; junction bases not matched to a gene: 1. This chain's CDR3 is CASRGQLNTEAFF. CDR3 sequence (DNA): TGTGCCAGCAGGGGACAGTTGAACACTGAAGCTTTCTTT.

This chain uses TRBV11-2 with TRBJ1-5; a possible D gene is TRBD1 (6 bases). The CDR3 sequence is 16 residues long. Trimming took off 5 bases at V and 7 bases at J, with 21 bases between the two ends. CDR1 is SGHAT, CDR2 FQNNGV, per germline. CDR3 nucleotide sequence: TGTGCCAGCAGCCCCGGGACACCACCGGGGAAGCAGCCCCAGCATTTT. Translation: CASSPGTPPGKQPQHF. The complete variable domain, with remaining parts taken from reference TRBV11-2 and TRBJ1-5, reads EAGVAQSPRYKIIEKRQSVAFWCNPISGHATLYWYQQILGQGPKLLIQFQNNGVVDDSQLPKDRFSAERLKGVDSTLKIQPAKLEDSAVYLCASSPGTPPGKQPQHFGDGTRLSIL.

The CDR3 nucleotides read TGTGCCACACGATCGGGACCGGAGGGTGGCTACACCTTC. Residues: CATRSGPEGGYTF. The rearrangement links TRBV2 to TRBJ1-2; possible D gene TRBD1, 5 bases. The CDR3 extends over 13 amino acids. From germline, CDR1 is SNHLY and CDR2 FYNNEI. V was cut by 10 bases and J by 7 bases, with 19 bases left in between.

The chain recombines TRBV5-4 with TRBJ2-1, with D tentatively TRBD1 (6 bases). Deletions cut 4 bases from V and 1 base from J, with 12 bases between. The CDR3 covers 15 residues. Germline lookup yields CDR1 SGHNT and CDR2 YYREEE (reference sequence). CDR3 sequence reads: CASSPRQVSYNEQFF. CDR3 in DNA: TGTGCCAGCAGCCCCCGACAGGTTTCCTACAATGAGCAGTTCTTC.

This rearrangement joins TRBV18 to TRBJ2-5; perhaps TRBD2 as D (5 bases). The V gene's germline CDR1 is KGHSH and CDR2 LQKENI. Trimming shortened V by 5 bases and J by 2 bases, and 9 bases separated the two germline ends. CDR3 size: 13 residues. In DNA form, the CDR3 reads TGTGCCAGCTCAATCGGGGATCAAGAGACCCAGTACTTC. Protein sequence: CASSIGDQETQYF.

The rearrangement joins TRBV19 to TRBJ1-3; D remains ambiguous. The germline V gene has CDR1 LNHDA and CDR2 SQIVND (reference sequence). Between the trimmed V and J ends, which lost 3 bases and 3 bases, there was a span of 9 bases. The CDR3 has 14 amino acids. The CDR3: CASSIPGSGNTIYF. CDR3 DNA: TGTGCCAGTAGTATCCCTGGGAGTGGAAACACCATATATTTT.

The V and J genes are TRBV6-1 and TRBJ1-2; possible D gene TRBD1, 6 bases. CDR3 length equals 15 residues. The V end lost 3 bases, the J end lost 5 bases, and 16 bases lay between the germline ends. Germline V gives CDR1 MNHNS, CDR2 SASEGT. The CDR3 DNA reads as TGTGCCAGCAGTGAGTTGGGGGGGCGCATGTATGGCTACACCTTC. Its protein product is CASSELGGRMYGYTF.

V gene TRBV2 combines with J gene TRBJ1-5, with D hard to call. This CDR3 has 15 residues. V gave up 3 bases and J gave up 7 bases, with 16 bases separating them. Germline lookup yields CDR1 SNHLY and CDR2 FYNNEI. CDR3 residues: CASSDRRRTSQPQHF. The CDR3 DNA sequence: TGTGCCAGCAGTGATCGGCGGAGGACGAGCCAGCCCCAGCATTTT.

CDR3 sequence reads: CASSLVGNQLEAFF. The CDR3 nucleotides are TGTGCCAGCAGCTTGGTTGGCAATCAACTAGAAGCTTTCTTT. The V call is TRBV5-4, the J call TRBJ1-1; D is unclear. Germline V gives CDR1 SGHNT, CDR2 YYREEE (reference sequence). V gave up 0 bases and J gave up 8 bases, with 14 bases separating them. The CDR3 has 14 residues.

The V and J genes are TRBV25-1 and TRBJ1-2, with TRBD1 as a possible D gene (6 bases). CDR1 is MGHDK and CDR2 is SYGVNS in the germline V gene. This CDR3 region has 14 residues. The V gene lost 2 bases and the J gene lost 4 bases, with 11 bases spanning the gap. The CDR3 nucleotides are TGTGCCAGCAGTGAAGGGTGGGGGCCCTATGGCTACACCTTC. It codes for CASSEGWGPYGYTF.

V gene TRBV19 combines with J gene TRBJ2-2; the match to TRBD2 covers 9 bases. The CDR3 runs 14 residues. CDR1 LNHDA and CDR2 SQIVND come from the germline V gene (reference sequence). The ends lost 8 bases at V and 1 base at J; junction bases unmatched: 2. Here the CDR3 DNA reads TGTGCCAGTTTAGCGGGGGTGAACACCGGGGAGCTGTTTTTT. The encoded protein is CASLAGVNTGELFF.

The rearrangement uses TRBV23-1 and TRBJ2-1; the D gene is possibly TRBD2 (6 bases). TRBV23-1 is marked as an open reading frame, function uncertain. The CDR3 spans 16 residues. Trimming cost V 0 bases and J 5 bases, with 14 bases left between them. In DNA form, the CDR3 reads TGCGCCAGCAGTCAATCGACAAGGGAGGAGGACAATGAGCAGTTCTTC. Translated: CASSQSTREEDNEQFF.

This chain joins TRBV7-3 and TRBJ1-1; TRBD1 is a possible D gene (6 bases). This CDR3 spans 16 amino acids. In germline, CDR1 is SGHTA, CDR2 FQGTGA. The germline V and J ends were trimmed by 7 bases and 5 bases, with 23 bases remaining between them. The CDR3 bases are TGTGCCAGCACCGTGGGGGCAGGGGACCCTCTAACTGAAGCTTTCTTT. As protein: CASTVGAGDPLTEAFF.